This TCR beta chain comes out of a study of T cells after yellow fever vaccination. Study results and limitations: Abundant clonotypes from the bulk population could have been carried over as contaminants into FACS-sorted repertoires.

Template switching by 5'RACE produced TCR cDNA, adding a universal primer site and UMIs. One entry per CDR3 protein results from TCRdb running MiXCR on the 5' RACE reads. The sample has 50,000 or so distinct CDR3 sequences, 7.4% seen once; the top ten hold 25% to 35%. Only a few counts were recorded for this clonotype. Its antigen is unknown. The V gene's germline CDR1 is MNHEY and CDR2 SVGEGT. V lost 0 bases and J lost 7, with 10 bases in between. This CDR3 region has 13 residues. The sequenced sample was CD8+ T cells sorted from PBMCs, obtained around 15 days after the first yellow fever vaccination. The chain couples TRBV6-2 or TRBV6-3 to TRBJ2-7; D is ambiguous. This TCR was recovered from a man younger than 35 who received the YFV17D yellow fever vaccine. Here the CDR3 reads CASSYSSRNEQYF. As DNA, the CDR3 is TGTGCCAGCAGTTACTCCTCCCGGAATGAGCAGTACTTC.